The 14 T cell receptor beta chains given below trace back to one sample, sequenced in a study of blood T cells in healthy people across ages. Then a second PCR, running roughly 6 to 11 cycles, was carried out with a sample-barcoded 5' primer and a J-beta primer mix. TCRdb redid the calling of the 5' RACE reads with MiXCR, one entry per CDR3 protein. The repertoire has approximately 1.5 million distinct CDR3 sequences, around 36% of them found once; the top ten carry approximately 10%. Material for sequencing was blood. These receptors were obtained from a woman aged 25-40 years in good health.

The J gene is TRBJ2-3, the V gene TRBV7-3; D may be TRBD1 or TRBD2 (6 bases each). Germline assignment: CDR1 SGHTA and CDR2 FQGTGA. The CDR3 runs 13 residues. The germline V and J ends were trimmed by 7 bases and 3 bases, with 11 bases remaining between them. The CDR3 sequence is CASKGGATDTQYF. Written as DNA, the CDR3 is TGTGCCAGCAAGGGGGGAGCTACAGATACGCAGTATTTT.

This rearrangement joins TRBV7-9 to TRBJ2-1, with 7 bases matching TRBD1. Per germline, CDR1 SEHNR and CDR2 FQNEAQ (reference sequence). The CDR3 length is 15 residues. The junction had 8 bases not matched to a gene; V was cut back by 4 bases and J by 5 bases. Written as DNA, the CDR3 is TGTGCCAGCAGCTACCGACAGGGCCTGAACAATGAGCAGTTCTTC. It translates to CASSYRQGLNNEQFF.

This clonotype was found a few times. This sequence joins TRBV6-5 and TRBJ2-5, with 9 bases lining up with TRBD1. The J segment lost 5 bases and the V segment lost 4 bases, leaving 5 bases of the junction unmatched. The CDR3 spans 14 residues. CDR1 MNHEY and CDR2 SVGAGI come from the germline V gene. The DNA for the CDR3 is TGTGCCAGCAGTTCCGGGACAGGGTTGGAGACCCAGTACTTC. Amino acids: CASSSGTGLETQYF.

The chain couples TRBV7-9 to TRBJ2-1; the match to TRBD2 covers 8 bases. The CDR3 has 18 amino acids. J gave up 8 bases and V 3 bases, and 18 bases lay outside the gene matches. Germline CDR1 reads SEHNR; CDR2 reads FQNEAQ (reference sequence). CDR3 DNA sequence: TGTGCCAGCAGCTTCATACTTACTAGCGGAGTCCCAGGCGATGAGCAGTTCTTC. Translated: CASSFILTSGVPGDEQFF. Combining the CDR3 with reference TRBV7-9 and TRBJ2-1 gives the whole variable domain DTGVSQNPRHKITKRGQNVTFRCDPISEHNRLYWYRQTLGQGPEFLTYFQNEAQLEKSRLLSDRFSAERPKGSFSTLEIQRTEQGDSAMYLCASSFILTSGVPGDEQFFGPGTRLTVL.

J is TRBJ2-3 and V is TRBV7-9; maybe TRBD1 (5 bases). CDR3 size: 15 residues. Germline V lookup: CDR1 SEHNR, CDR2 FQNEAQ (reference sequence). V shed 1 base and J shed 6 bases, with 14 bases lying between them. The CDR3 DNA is TGTGCCAGCAGCTTAGGGCAGGGTTGGGCGGATACGCAGTATTTT. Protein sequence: CASSLGQGWADTQYF.

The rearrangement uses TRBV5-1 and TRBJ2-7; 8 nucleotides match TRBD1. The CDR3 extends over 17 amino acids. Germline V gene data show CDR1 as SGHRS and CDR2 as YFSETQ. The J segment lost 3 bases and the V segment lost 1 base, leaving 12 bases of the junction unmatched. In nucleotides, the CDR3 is TGCGCCAGCAGCTTGCAACCTCCGGGACAGGAAATCTACGAGCAGTACTTC. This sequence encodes CASSLQPPGQEIYEQYF.

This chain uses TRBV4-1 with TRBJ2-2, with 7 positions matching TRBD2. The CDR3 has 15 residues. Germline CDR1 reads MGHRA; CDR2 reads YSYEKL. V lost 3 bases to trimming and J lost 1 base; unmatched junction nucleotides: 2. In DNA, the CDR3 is TGCGCCAGCAGCCATTGGGGGGGGAACACCGGGGAGCTGTTTTTT. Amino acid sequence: CASSHWGGNTGELFF.

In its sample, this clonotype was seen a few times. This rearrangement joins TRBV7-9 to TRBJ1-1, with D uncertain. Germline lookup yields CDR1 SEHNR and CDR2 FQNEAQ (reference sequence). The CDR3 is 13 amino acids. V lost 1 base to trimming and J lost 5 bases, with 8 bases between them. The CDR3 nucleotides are TGTGCCAGCAGCTTAGGGACGACGACTGAAGCTTTCTTT. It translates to CASSLGTTTEAFF. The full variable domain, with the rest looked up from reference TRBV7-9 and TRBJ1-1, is DTGVSQNPRHKITKRGQNVTFRCDPISEHNRLYWYRQTLGQGPEFLTYFQNEAQLEKSRLLSDRFSAERPKGSFSTLEIQRTEQGDSAMYLCASSLGTTTEAFFGQGTRLTVV.

CDR3 sequence reads: CASTPRYGGGEQYF. As DNA, the CDR3 is TGTGCCAGCACGCCAAGGTACGGGGGCGGCGAGCAGTACTTC. The genes are TRBV14 and TRBJ2-5; D is possibly TRBD1 or TRBD2 (6 bases each). The end of the DNA fits TRBJ2-7 better, so the J call may be wrong. This CDR3 contains 14 residues. CDR1 and CDR2 (germline): SGHDN, FVKESK.

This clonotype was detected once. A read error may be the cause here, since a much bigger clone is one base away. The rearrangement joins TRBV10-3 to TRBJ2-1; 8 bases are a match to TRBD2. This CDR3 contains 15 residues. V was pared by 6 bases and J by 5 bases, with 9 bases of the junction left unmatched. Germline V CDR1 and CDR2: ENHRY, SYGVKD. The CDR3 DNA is TGTGCCATCAGGGATGATAGCGGGGCCCACAATGAGCAGTTCTTC. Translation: CAIRDDSGAHNEQFF.

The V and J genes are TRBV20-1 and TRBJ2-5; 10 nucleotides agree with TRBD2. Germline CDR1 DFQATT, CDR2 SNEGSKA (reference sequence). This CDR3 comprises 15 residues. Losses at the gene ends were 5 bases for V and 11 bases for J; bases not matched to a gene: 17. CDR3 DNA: TGCAGTGCTCCTCACCTAGCGGGAGTAAAGGATGAGCAGTACTTC. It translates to CSAPHLAGVKDEQYF.

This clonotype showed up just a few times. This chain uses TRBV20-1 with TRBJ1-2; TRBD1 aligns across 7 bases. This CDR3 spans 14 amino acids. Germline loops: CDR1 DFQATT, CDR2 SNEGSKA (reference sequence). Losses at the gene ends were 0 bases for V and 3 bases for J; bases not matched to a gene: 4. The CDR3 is CSAREETGYYGYTF. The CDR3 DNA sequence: TGCAGTGCTAGAGAGGAGACAGGGTACTATGGCTACACCTTC.

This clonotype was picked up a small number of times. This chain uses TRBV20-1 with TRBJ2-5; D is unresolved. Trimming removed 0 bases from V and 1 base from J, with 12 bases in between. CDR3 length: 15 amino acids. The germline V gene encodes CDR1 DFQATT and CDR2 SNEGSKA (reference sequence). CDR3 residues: CSARDDRKSQETQYF. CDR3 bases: TGCAGTGCTAGAGATGACCGGAAGTCCCAAGAGACCCAGTACTTC.

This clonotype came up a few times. The CDR3 DNA is TGCAGTGCTAGCGCGCCGGGACAGGGATTTTATGGCTACACCTTC. This encodes CSASAPGQGFYGYTF. The gene calls are TRBV20-1 and TRBJ1-2; 9 positions match TRBD1. Losses at the gene ends were 3 bases for V and 5 bases for J; bases not matched to a gene: 10. The CDR3 length is 15 residues. In germline, CDR1 is DFQATT, CDR2 SNEGSKA (reference sequence).